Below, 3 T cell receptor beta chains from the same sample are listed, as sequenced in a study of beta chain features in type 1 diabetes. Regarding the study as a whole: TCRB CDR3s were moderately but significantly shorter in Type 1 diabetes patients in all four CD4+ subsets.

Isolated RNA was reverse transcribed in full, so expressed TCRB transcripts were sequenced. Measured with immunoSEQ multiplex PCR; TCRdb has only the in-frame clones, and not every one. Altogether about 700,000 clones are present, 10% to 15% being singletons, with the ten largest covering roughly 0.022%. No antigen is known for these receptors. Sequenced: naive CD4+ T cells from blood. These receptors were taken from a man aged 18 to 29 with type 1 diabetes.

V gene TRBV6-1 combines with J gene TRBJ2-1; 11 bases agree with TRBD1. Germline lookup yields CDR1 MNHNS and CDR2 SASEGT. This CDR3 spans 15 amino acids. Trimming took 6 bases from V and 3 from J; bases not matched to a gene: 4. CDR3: CASRRDRGYYNEQFF. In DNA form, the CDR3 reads TGTGCCAGCAGGAGGGACAGGGGGTACTACAATGAGCAGTTCTTC.

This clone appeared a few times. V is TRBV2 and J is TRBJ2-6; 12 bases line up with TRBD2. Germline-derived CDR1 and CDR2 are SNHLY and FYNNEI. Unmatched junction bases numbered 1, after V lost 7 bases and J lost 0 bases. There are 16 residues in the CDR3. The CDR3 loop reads CASTSGGASGANVLTF. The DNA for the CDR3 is TGTGCCAGCACTAGCGGGGGGGCCTCTGGGGCCAACGTCCTGACTTTC.

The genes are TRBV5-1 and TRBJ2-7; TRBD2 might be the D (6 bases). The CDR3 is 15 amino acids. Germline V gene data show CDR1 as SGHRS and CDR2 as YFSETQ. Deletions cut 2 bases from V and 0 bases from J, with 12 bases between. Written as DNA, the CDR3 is TGCGCCAGCAGCTTCAACGGGGGACTCTCCTACGAGCAGTACTTC. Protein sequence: CASSFNGGLSYEQYF.